The rows below give T cell receptor beta chains drawn from one sample of a study of neurological immune-mediated disorders. TCRdb called the 5' RACE reads again in MiXCR, with one record for every CDR3 protein. The sample lists about 29,000 distinct CDR3 sequences; 12% were seen once. The sequenced sample was PBMCs. These receptors originate from a woman aged 60 to 75 in good health. The CDR3 runs from the conserved cysteine through the conserved F or W. The D gene is left open where the match is weak. Not every row has a clone size; where given, it reads once, few, many or a size class.

j_call	v_call	cdr3_length	clone_size	d_call	cdr3_aa	cdr3_nt
TRBJ2-3	TRBV4-1	20	many	TRBD2	CASSQDESILAGRQTDTQYF	TGCGCCAGCAGCCAAGATGAGTCGATACTAGCGGGGAGACAAACAGATACGCAGTATTTT
TRBJ2-5	TRBV20-1	15	many	TRBD2	CSARAASGDQETQYF	TGCAGTGCTAGAGCGGCTAGCGGGGACCAAGAGACCCAGTACTTC
TRBJ2-1	TRBV7-9	15	many	TRBD1	CASSPPGQTNNEQFF	TGTGCCAGCAGCCCCCCGGGACAGACTAACAATGAGCAGTTCTTC
TRBJ2-1	TRBV7-3	15	.	.	CASSPSGVSYNEQFF	TGTGCCAGCAGCCCCTCCGGGGTGTCCTACAATGAGCAGTTCTTC
TRBJ1-4	TRBV5-6	15	many	TRBD1	CASSFPGQANEKLFF	TGTGCCAGCAGCTTCCCGGGACAGGCTAATGAAAAACTGTTTTTT
TRBJ2-5	TRBV15	16	.	.	CATSHLYRGVRETRYF	TGTGCCACCAGCCACCTTTACCGGGGTGTTCGAGAGACCCGGTACTTC
TRBJ2-1	TRBV20-1	15	.	.	CSATSSGGSYNEQFF	TGCAGTGCTACTTCGTCCGGGGGCTCCTACAATGAGCAGTTCTTC
TRBJ2-2	TRBV9	15	many	TRBD1	CASSVGNRGTGELFF	TGTGCCAGCAGCGTAGGAAACAGGGGAACCGGGGAGCTGTTTTTT
TRBJ2-3	TRBV20-1	15	many	TRBD2	CSASASGGRGDTQYF	TGCAGTGCTAGTGCTAGCGGGGGTAGGGGAGATACGCAGTATTTT
TRBJ1-5	TRBV4-1	14	many	.	CASSKEAGDQPQHF	TGCGCCAGCAGCAAGGAGGCGGGTGATCAGCCCCAGCATTTT
TRBJ2-3	TRBV4-1	16	many	TRBD2	CASSHSRGGFTDTQYF	TGCGCCAGCAGCCATTCCCGGGGGGGCTTCACAGATACGCAGTATTTT
TRBJ2-1	TRBV3-1	13	many	.	CASSQGGGQEQFF	TGTGCCAGCAGCCAAGGAGGCGGTCAGGAGCAGTTCTTC
TRBJ1-1	TRBV20-1	17	many	.	CSARGQPRAPRNTEAFF	TGCAGTGCTAGGGGACAACCGCGAGCTCCGAGGAACACTGAAGCTTTCTTT
TRBJ2-3	TRBV7-2	16	many	TRBD2	CASSLGGLAGADTQYF	TGTGCCAGCAGCTTAGGGGGACTAGCGGGTGCAGATACGCAGTATTTT
TRBJ1-6	TRBV5-6	14	once	.	CASSGGRGDSPLQF	TGTGCCAGCAGTGGAGGACGGGGGGATTCACCCCTCCAATTT
TRBJ2-3	TRBV7-9	16	.	TRBD2	CSSISPGTRNTDTQYF	TGTTCCAGCATCTCGCCCGGGACTAGAAATACAGATACGCAGTATTTT
TRBJ2-2	TRBV9	16	many	TRBD2	CASSVGGGGKTGELFF	TGTGCCAGCAGCGTAGGTGGCGGGGGGAAAACCGGGGAGCTGTTTTTT
TRBJ1-2	TRBV14	16	many	.	CASSPPGDRGPYGYTF	TGTGCCAGCAGCCCCCCTGGAGACCGCGGCCCCTATGGCTACACCTTC
TRBJ2-3	TRBV28	15	many	.	CASSPIGANTDTQYF	TGTGCCAGCAGCCCTATAGGGGCAAACACAGATACGCAGTATTTT
TRBJ2-7	TRBV20-1	14	many	TRBD2	CSARGLAEPYEQYF	TGCAGTGCTAGAGGGCTAGCGGAACCCTACGAGCAGTACTTC
TRBJ1-3	TRBV20-1	15	.	.	CSARGGSGAGNTIYF	TGCAGTGCTAGGGGGGGGTCCGGGGCTGGAAACACCATATATTTT
TRBJ2-6	TRBV4-3	14	.	.	CASSHGQGANVLTF	TGCGCCAGCAGCCACGGACAGGGGGCCAACGTCCTGACTTTC
TRBJ1-5	TRBV5-1	14	many	.	CASSPGTAFSPQHF	TGCGCCAGCAGTCCCGGGACGGCGTTTTCGCCCCAGCATTTT
TRBJ1-3	TRBV11-2	15	many	.	CASSIGHMEGNTIYF	TGTGCCAGCAGCATAGGACACATGGAGGGAAACACCATATATTTT
TRBJ2-2	TRBV24-1	13	many	.	CATSQGWDGELFF	TGTGCCACCAGCCAAGGTTGGGACGGGGAGCTGTTTTTT
TRBJ2-7	TRBV15	14	.	.	CATSRAAHSYEQYF	TGTGCCACCAGCAGAGCTGCACACTCCTACGAGCAGTACTTC
TRBJ1-5	TRBV20-1	16	many	.	CSASSHQGHRAQPQHF	TGCAGTGCTAGTAGTCATCAGGGTCATCGTGCTCAGCCCCAGCATTTT
TRBJ2-7	TRBV4-2	15	many	TRBD2	CASSQAGGGAYEQYF	TGTGCCAGCAGCCAAGCGGGCGGGGGGGCGTACGAGCAGTACTTC
TRBJ2-3	TRBV5-5	16	many	.	CASSLWPARSTDTQYF	TGTGCCAGCAGCTTGTGGCCGGCACGTAGCACAGATACGCAGTATTTT